This T cell receptor beta chain was recorded in a study of somatic mutations in cytotoxic T cells in rheumatoid arthritis (dated by TCRdb to about 2017). Some background on the complete study: Right after diagnosis and prior to the start of any treatment, more than 25 ml EDTA of peripheral blood was drawn from patients. Whether expanded CD8+ T-cell clones in untreated, newly diagnosed rheumatoid arthritis carry somatic mutations was the study question, and clonality was characterized with TCRB deep sequencing. Patient and control groups had essentially identical median ages. Some T-cell populations stained with V beta antibodies were sorted by flow on a FACSAria II or Sony SH800 to nearly 100% purity, with sorted V beta1+ cells additionally subjected to TCRB sequencing. A total of some 68 rheumatoid arthritis patients and under 25 healthy controls underwent TCRB deep sequencing. Paper-wide results and their limitations: There was no significant difference in CD8+ T-cell clonality between rheumatoid arthritis patients and age-matched healthy controls. It was unknown which antigens the expanded CD8+ clones targeted, and their absence from virus-specific databases did not exclude viral specificity. The finding that TRBV07 was slightly underrepresented in patients was left unadjusted for multiple comparisons. Several identical CD8+ TCRB sequences were found in both blood and synovial fluid, and in about an eighth of the roughly 65 patients the largest CD8+ clone exceeded 20% of CD8+ cells. CD8+ clonality increased with age in patients (Spearman r of about 0.5) but not in healthy controls.

The immunoSEQ assay was applied to genomic DNA for TCRB CDR3 sequencing. As for the authors' bioinformatics: Only a few patient CD8+ clones larger than 1% matched published virus-specific TCRB sequences when compared against them. Nothing other than productive TCRB rearrangements was included in the analyses. Defining a clone by its unique TCRB CDR3 sequence, the study calculated clonality as a productive clonality index derived from Shannon entropy. Repertoire overlap for a pair of samples was computed from each clone's template counts relative to total templates per sample. A correlation with a Spearman r of about 0.58 was found between V-gene usage by flow cytometry and V-gene usage by TCRB sequencing. The source is immuneACCESS, and TCRdb retained only in-frame sequences with V and J called. Part of the clones is not carried over; for the studies checked, unresolved V genes explain less than half of this, and the remainder is unexplained. The V and J calls and clone size come from that table; D and trimming were worked out from the DNA. The sample data list fewer than 15,000 clones, and 75% to 95% of these were observed just once. The ten largest make up roughly 18% of the sample.

On an AutoMACS, CD4+ and CD8+ cells were isolated via positive magnetic bead selection, and their purity was verified by flow cytometry. Peripheral blood mononuclear cells were isolated by Ficoll-Paque PLUS density gradient separation. Nucleospin Tissue or Tissue XS kits were used to extract DNA from CD4-enriched, CD8-enriched or PBMC samples, and a Qubit 2.0 fluorometer was used for quantification. For this clone: Its antigen is not yet known. The record has no base qualities; no much larger clone is one base away.

The CDR1 and CDR2 encoded by the germline V gene are SGHRS and YFSETQ. The CDR3, cysteine through phenylalanine, is 14 amino acids long. The CDR3 DNA has 42 bases and is translated from base 1. V and J are truncated by 3 bases and 4 bases respectively, leaving an intervening sequence of 13 bases. The rearrangement combines TRBV5-1 with TRBJ1-2; the best D guess is TRBD1, with 5 bases matching. This TCR derives from a man aged 70 or older with rheumatoid arthritis. Source material: CD4+ T cells sorted from blood. At the DNA level, the sequence is TGCGCCAGCAGCTGGGGGGACCGCGCCTATGGCTACACCTTC. Its product reads: CASSWGDRAYGYTF. When the CDR3 is completed using the reference TRBV5-1 and TRBJ1-2 genes on either side, the full variable domain is KAGVTQTPRYLIKTRGQQVTLSCSPISGHRSVSWYQQTPGQGLQFLFEYFSETQRNKGNFPGRFSGRQFSNSRSEMNVSTLELGDSALYLCASSWGDRAYGYTFGSGTRLTVV.